A single sample gave rise to the 18 T cell receptor beta chains below, sequenced in a study of cytomegalovirus exposure and HLA in healthy donors. In the PCR, 60 Vbeta and 13 Jbeta primers were used. Generated by immunoSEQ multiplex PCR, the TCRdb table keeps only in-frame clones and is missing some. This table holds some 150,000 clones, approximately 80% found once. Sequencing was done on a sample of PBMCs. The receptors come from a man in his fifties in good health and CMV-seronegative.

The V and J genes are TRBV28 and TRBJ1-2, with TRBD1 identical over 7 bases. This CDR3 comprises 12 residues. Trimming took 5 bases from V and 8 from J; bases not matched to a gene: 5. Germline assignment: CDR1 MDHEN and CDR2 SYDVKM. The DNA for the CDR3 is TGTGCCAGCAGTCTGACAGGGTCCGGCTACACCTTC. Translating gives CASSLTGSGYTF.

The chain uses TRBV7-9 and TRBJ2-5, with a possible D match to TRBD1 (6 bases). V was trimmed by 5 bases and J by 3 bases, leaving 16 bases between them. This CDR3 spans 15 amino acids. Germline values: CDR1 SEHNR, CDR2 FQNEAQ (reference sequence). CDR3 sequence reads: CASSRPTGTEETQYF. The CDR3 DNA follows: TGTGCCAGCAGCAGGCCCACAGGGACGGAAGAGACCCAGTACTTC.

Concerning this clone itself: The sample contains more than one DNA sequence encoding this CDR3. The chain combines TRBV19 with TRBJ1-1, with D possibly being TRBD1 (5 bases). The germline V and J ends were trimmed by 5 bases and 1 base, with 8 bases remaining between them. The CDR3 extends over 13 amino acids. Germline CDR1 reads LNHDA; CDR2 reads SQIVND (reference sequence). In DNA form, the CDR3 reads TGTGCCAGTAGTCCTCAGGGGAACACTGAAGCTTTCTTT. The encoded protein is CASSPQGNTEAFF.

This chain connects TRBV5-6 to TRBJ1-2; the D gene is possibly TRBD1 (5 bases). The germline V gene encodes CDR1 SGHDT and CDR2 YYEEEE. Trimming removed 4 bases from V and 2 bases from J, with 15 bases in between. This CDR3 is 15 amino acids long. Here the CDR3 reads CASSQEGAGNYGYTF. CDR3 DNA sequence: TGTGCCAGCAGCCAGGAAGGGGCGGGGAACTATGGCTACACCTTC.

The chain is built from TRBV19 and TRBJ1-5, with 7 nucleotides matching TRBD1. Germline values: CDR1 LNHDA, CDR2 SQIVND (reference sequence). The V segment lost 4 bases and the J segment 0 bases; nucleotides outside the gene matches: 9. The CDR3 spans 17 residues. CDR3 bases: TGTGCCAGTAGTACCGGGGACAGCCTATATAGCAATCAGCCCCAGCATTTT. Amino acid sequence: CASSTGDSLYSNQPQHF.

The chain links TRBV30 to TRBJ1-3; D gene ambiguous. Trimming pared 0 bases from V and 3 bases from J, leaving 12 bases between. Germline V gene lookup returns CDR1 GTSNPN and CDR2 SVGIG (reference sequence). This CDR3 has 15 amino acids. The CDR3 sequence is CAWSVPLSGGNTIYF. Here the CDR3 DNA reads TGTGCCTGGAGTGTCCCCCTTTCAGGTGGAAACACCATATATTTT. The variable domain in full, completed from reference TRBV30 and TRBJ1-3, reads SQTIHQWPATLVQPVGSPLSLECTVEGTSNPNLYWYRQAAGRGLQLLFYSVGIGQISSEVPQNLSASRPQDRQFILSSKKLLLSDSGFYLCAWSVPLSGGNTIYFGEGSWLTVV.

This CDR3 is CASSLDINQPQHF. CDR3 DNA sequence: TGTGCCAGCAGCTTGGACATTAATCAGCCCCAGCATTTT. The chain combines TRBV2 with TRBJ1-5, with D perhaps TRBD1 (5 bases). This CDR3 contains 13 residues. In germline, CDR1 is SNHLY, CDR2 FYNNEI. The V gene lost 6 bases and the J gene lost 4 bases, with 10 bases spanning the gap.

The chain's CDR3 is CASSLSAGSTGELFF. As DNA, the CDR3 is TGTGCCAGCAGCTTATCAGCGGGGTCCACCGGGGAGCTGTTTTTT. This rearrangement joins TRBV7-2 to TRBJ2-2, with 7 bases fitting TRBD2. Looked up from germline, CDR1 is SGHTA and CDR2 is FQGNSA. Germline trimming cut 2 bases from V and 4 bases from J; bases unmatched to any gene: 4. The CDR3 runs to 15 residues.

This chain links TRBV6-5 with TRBJ1-1, with 7 bases that match TRBD1. V lost 0 bases and J lost 2; bases outside the gene matches: 3. The CDR3 runs to 15 residues. The V gene's germline CDR1 is MNHEY and CDR2 SVGAGI. CDR3 DNA: TGTGCCAGCAGTTACTCGGACAGGCTAAACACTGAAGCTTTCTTT. Its translation is CASSYSDRLNTEAFF.

This sequence joins TRBV19 and TRBJ1-3; the match to TRBD1 covers 7 bases. Germline assignment: CDR1 LNHDA and CDR2 SQIVND (reference sequence). The junction had 8 bases not matched to a gene; V was cut back by 7 bases and J by 5 bases. CDR3 length: 14 amino acids. CDR3 protein: CASTPQGERNTIYF. CDR3 DNA sequence: TGTGCCAGTACCCCTCAGGGGGAGCGAAACACCATATATTTT. Full variable domain (outside the CDR3, taken from reference TRBV19 and TRBJ1-3): DGGITQSPKYLFRKEGQNVTLSCEQNLNHDAMYWYRQDPGQGLRLIYYSQIVNDFQKGDIAEGYSVSREKKESFPLTVTSAQKNPTAFYLCASTPQGERNTIYFGEGSWLTVV.

With regard to this clone: The junction shows a germline mismatch at one end, possibly a read error. This sequence joins TRBV4-1 and TRBJ2-1; D gene ambiguous. This CDR3 comprises 10 residues. Germline V gives CDR1 MGHRA, CDR2 YSYEKL. The CDR3 here is CASSQDIVVF. The CDR3 region has the DNA TGCGCCAGCAGCCAAGATATAGTGGTCTTC.

The chain links TRBV19 to TRBJ1-6; D not certain. V was clipped by 1 base and J by 6 bases, with 16 bases between them. Germline V gene lookup returns CDR1 LNHDA and CDR2 SQIVND (reference sequence). The CDR3 consists of 17 residues. The DNA for the CDR3 is TGTGCCAGTAGTATAGTTCTGGAGTGGCAGCTTAATTCACCCCTCCACTTT. Its translation: CASSIVLEWQLNSPLHF. Based on the CDR3 plus reference TRBV19 and TRBJ1-6, the full variable domain is DGGITQSPKYLFRKEGQNVTLSCEQNLNHDAMYWYRQDPGQGLRLIYYSQIVNDFQKGDIAEGYSVSREKKESFPLTVTSAQKNPTAFYLCASSIVLEWQLNSPLHFGNGTRLTVT.

A few counts support this clone. The rearrangement uses TRBV13 and TRBJ2-3; TRBD2 aligns across 8 bases. The ends lost 4 bases at V and 0 bases at J; junction bases unmatched: 12. The CDR3 is 18 residues long. In germline, CDR1 is PRHDT, CDR2 FYEKMQ (reference sequence). This chain's CDR3 is CASSSQGGRGGSTDTQYF. The CDR3 DNA is TGTGCCAGCAGCTCCCAAGGCGGTCGGGGGGGAAGCACAGATACGCAGTATTTT.

The chain recombines TRBV5-4 with TRBJ2-5; D possibly corresponds to TRBD2 (6 bases). The V and J ends lost 3 bases and 3 bases respectively, with 18 bases between them. This CDR3 is built from 16 residues. Germline V gene data show CDR1 as SGHNT and CDR2 as YYREEE (reference sequence). CDR3 in DNA: TGTGCCAGCAGCTCGCCCCCAGCGGGCGCAGAAGAGACCCAGTACTTC. As protein: CASSSPPAGAEETQYF.

This chain connects TRBV11-3 to TRBJ2-3, with 11 bases matching TRBD2. CDR1 and CDR2 (germline): SGHNT, YENEEA. CDR3 length equals 15 residues. V trimming: 4 bases; J trimming: 1 base; junction bases outside the gene matches: 1. CDR3: CASSSGLAGTDTQYF. The CDR3 bases are TGTGCCAGCAGCTCGGGACTAGCGGGCACAGATACGCAGTATTTT.

The V and J genes are TRBV11-2 and TRBJ1-5; no clear D gene. Trimming took 0 bases from V and 7 from J, leaving 13 bases between them. The CDR3 length is 15 residues. CDR1 is SGHAT and CDR2 is FQNNGV in the germline V gene. CDR3 sequence (DNA): TGTGCCAGCAGCTTAGACCCCAGCCGGGTACAGCCCCAGCATTTT. The encoded protein is CASSLDPSRVQPQHF. Full variable domain (outside the CDR3, taken from reference TRBV11-2 and TRBJ1-5): EAGVAQSPRYKIIEKRQSVAFWCNPISGHATLYWYQQILGQGPKLLIQFQNNGVVDDSQLPKDRFSAERLKGVDSTLKIQPAKLEDSAVYLCASSLDPSRVQPQHFGDGTRLSIL.

This clone was recorded a few times. The chain couples TRBV18 to TRBJ1-2, with D tentatively TRBD1 (6 bases). This CDR3 spans 13 amino acids. CDR1 and CDR2 from the germline V gene are KGHSH and LQKENI. V was trimmed by 3 bases and J by 7 bases, leaving 12 bases between them. The CDR3 sequence is CASSPTGQAGYTF. CDR3 coding DNA: TGTGCCAGCTCACCGACAGGCCAGGCTGGCTACACCTTC.

This chain links TRBV30 with TRBJ2-1, with D unresolved. Germline CDR1 and CDR2: GTSNPN and SVGIG (reference sequence). Deletions cut 0 bases from V and 0 bases from J, with 6 bases between. The CDR3 contains 14 residues. CDR3 protein: CAWSVPNSYNEQFF. The CDR3 DNA reads as TGTGCCTGGAGTGTACCTAACTCCTACAATGAGCAGTTCTTC.